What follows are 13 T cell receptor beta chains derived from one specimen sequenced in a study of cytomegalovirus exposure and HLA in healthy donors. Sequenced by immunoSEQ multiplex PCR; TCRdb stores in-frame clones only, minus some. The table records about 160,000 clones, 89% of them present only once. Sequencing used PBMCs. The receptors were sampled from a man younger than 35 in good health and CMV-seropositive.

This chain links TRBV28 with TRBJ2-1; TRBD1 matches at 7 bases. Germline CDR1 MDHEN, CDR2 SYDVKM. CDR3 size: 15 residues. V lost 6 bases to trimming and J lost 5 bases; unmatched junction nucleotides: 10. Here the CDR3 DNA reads TGTGCCAGCAGCCTCGACAGGGTCTATGACAATGAGCAGTTCTTC. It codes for CASSLDRVYDNEQFF.

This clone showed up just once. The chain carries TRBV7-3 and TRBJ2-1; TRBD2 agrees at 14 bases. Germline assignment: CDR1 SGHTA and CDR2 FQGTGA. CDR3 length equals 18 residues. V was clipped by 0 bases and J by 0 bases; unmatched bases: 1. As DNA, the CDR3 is TGTGCCAGCAGCTTAACCGGGACTAGCGGGGGCTCCTACAATGAGCAGTTCTTC. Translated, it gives CASSLTGTSGGSYNEQFF.

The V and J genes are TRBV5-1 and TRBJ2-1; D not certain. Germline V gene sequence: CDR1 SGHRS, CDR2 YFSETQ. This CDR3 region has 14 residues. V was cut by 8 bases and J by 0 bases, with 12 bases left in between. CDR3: CASTTSSSYNEQFF. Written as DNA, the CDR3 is TGCGCCAGTACTACCTCAAGCTCCTACAATGAGCAGTTCTTC.

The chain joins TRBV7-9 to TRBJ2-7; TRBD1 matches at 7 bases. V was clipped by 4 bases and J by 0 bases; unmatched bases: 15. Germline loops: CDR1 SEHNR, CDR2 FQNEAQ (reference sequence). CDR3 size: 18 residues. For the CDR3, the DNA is TGTGCCAGCAGCTCTTTCGGGACAGAAATTCGGAGCTCCTACGAGCAGTACTTC. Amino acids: CASSSFGTEIRSSYEQYF.

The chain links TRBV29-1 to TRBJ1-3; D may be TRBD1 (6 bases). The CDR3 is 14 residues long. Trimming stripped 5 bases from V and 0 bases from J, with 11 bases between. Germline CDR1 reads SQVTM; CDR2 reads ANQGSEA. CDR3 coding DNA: TGCAGCGTTATGACGGACAGCTCTGGAAACACCATATATTTT. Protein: CSVMTDSSGNTIYF.

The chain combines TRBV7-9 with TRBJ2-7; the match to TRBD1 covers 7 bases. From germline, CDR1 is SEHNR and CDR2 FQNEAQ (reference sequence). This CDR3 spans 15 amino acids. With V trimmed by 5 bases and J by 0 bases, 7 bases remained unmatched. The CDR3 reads CASSPRQGFSYEQYF. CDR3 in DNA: TGTGCCAGCAGCCCAAGACAGGGATTCTCCTACGAGCAGTACTTC.

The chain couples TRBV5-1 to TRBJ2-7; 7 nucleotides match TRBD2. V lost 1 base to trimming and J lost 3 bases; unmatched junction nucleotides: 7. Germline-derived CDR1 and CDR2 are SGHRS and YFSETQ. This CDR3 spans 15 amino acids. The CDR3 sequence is CASSLTGGSIYEQYF. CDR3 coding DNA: TGCGCCAGCAGCTTGACGGGGGGAAGTATCTACGAGCAGTACTTC.

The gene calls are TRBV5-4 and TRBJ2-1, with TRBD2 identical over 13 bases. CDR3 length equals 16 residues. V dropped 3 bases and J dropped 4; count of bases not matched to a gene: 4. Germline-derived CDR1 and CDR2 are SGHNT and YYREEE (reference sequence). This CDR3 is CASSSRTSGRYNEQFF. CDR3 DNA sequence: TGTGCCAGCAGCTCAAGGACTAGCGGGAGATACAATGAGCAGTTCTTC.

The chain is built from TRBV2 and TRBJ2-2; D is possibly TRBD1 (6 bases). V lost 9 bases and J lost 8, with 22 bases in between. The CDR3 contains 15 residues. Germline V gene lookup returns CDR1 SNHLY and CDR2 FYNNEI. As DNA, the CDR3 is TGTGCCAGTCGAGATCGGACAGCCGGTGGGGGGGAGCTGTTTTTT. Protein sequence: CASRDRTAGGGELFF. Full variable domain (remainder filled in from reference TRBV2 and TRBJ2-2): EPEVTQTPSHQVTQMGQEVILRCVPISNHLYFYWYRQILGQKVEFLVSFYNNEISEKSEIFDDQFSVERPDGSNFTLKIRSTKLEDSAMYFCASRDRTAGGGELFFGEGSRLTVL.

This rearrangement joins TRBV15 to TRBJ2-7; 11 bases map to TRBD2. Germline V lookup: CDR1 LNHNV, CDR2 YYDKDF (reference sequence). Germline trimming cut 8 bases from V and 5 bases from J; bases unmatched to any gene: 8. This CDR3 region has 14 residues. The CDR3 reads CATSLLAGGHEQYF. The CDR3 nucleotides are TGTGCCACCTCCCTCCTAGCGGGAGGACACGAGCAGTACTTC.

The CDR3 DNA follows: TGCGCCAGCAGCCCCGGCGACAGGGAAGGTGGCTACACCTTC. Translated, it gives CASSPGDREGGYTF. The gene calls are TRBV5-1 and TRBJ1-2, with 7 bases matching TRBD1. The junction had 10 bases not matched to a gene; V was cut back by 4 bases and J by 7 bases. The CDR3 spans 14 residues. Germline values: CDR1 SGHRS, CDR2 YFSETQ.

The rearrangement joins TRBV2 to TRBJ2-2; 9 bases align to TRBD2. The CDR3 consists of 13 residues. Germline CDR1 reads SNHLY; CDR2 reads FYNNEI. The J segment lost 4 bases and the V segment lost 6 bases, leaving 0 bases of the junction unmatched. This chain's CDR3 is CASRLAGTGELFF. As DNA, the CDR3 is TGTGCCAGCAGACTAGCGGGCACCGGGGAGCTGTTTTTT.

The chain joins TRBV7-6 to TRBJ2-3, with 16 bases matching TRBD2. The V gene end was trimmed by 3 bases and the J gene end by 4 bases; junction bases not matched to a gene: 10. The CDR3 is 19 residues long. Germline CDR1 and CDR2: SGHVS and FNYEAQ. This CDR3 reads CASSFPGLAGGPKPDTQYF. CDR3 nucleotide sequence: TGTGCCAGCAGCTTCCCGGGACTAGCGGGAGGGCCTAAGCCAGATACGCAGTATTTT. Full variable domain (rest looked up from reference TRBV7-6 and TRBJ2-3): GAGVSQSPRYKVTKRGQDVALRCDPISGHVSLYWYRQALGQGPEFLTYFNYEAQQDKSGLPNDRFSAERPEGSISTLTIQRTEQRDSAMYRCASSFPGLAGGPKPDTQYFGPGTRLTVL.